What follows describes a single T cell receptor beta chain. Its antigen is unknown. Germline lookup yields CDR1 WNHNN and CDR2 SYGVQD (reference sequence). V was pared by 0 bases and J by 2 bases, with 11 bases between. The CDR3 totals 16 residues. Antigen-specific CD4+ T cells were expanded with viral peptide pools in the ViraFEST assay before sequencing. Following 10 days of culture, CD4+ T cells were isolated. Two doses of BNT162b2 or mRNA-1273 vaccine were administered to participants. Data came from immunoSEQ multiplex PCR; TCRdb stores just in-frame clones and leaves some out. The sample has under 35,000 clones, approximately 71% seen once; the top ten hold approximately 8.8%. This specimen belongs to a study of vaccination effects on CD4 cells after COVID-19.

The specimen was CD4+ T cells from PBMCs cultured with HCoV-NL63 spike peptides, collected after COVID-19 vaccination. J is TRBJ1-3 and V is TRBV10-1; maybe TRBD1 (6 bases). This TCR was recovered from a human donor who received a COVID-19 vaccine. CDR3 in amino acids: CASSESRGIAGNTIYF. The CDR3 DNA is TGCGCCAGCAGTGAGTCGAGGGGGATCGCTGGAAACACCATATATTTT.